The rows below give T cell receptor beta chains drawn from one sample of a study of OX40 agonist ivuxolimab in advanced cancers. The repertoire was sequenced with immunoSEQ multiplex PCR; TCRdb's copy has only in-frame clones and lacks some. The profile shows 55,000 to 90,000 clones, 88% of them singletons. Sample: CD4+ or CD8+ T cells sorted from blood, taken in a trial of the OX40 agonist ivuxolimab. These receptors all come from an adult with an advanced solid tumor such as melanoma, head and neck, liver or kidney cancer. Both conserved end residues are part of each CDR3. A D gene is named only where the DNA matches it firmly. The listing skips clone size in some rows; elsewhere it reads once, few, many or a size class.

j_call,d_call,v_call,clone_size,cdr3_nt,cdr3_aa
TRBJ1-1,-,TRBV14,-,TGTGCCAGCAGCCAAGAGATCGTGGTAATATCGAGTAACACTGAAGCTTTCTTT,CASSQEIVVISSNTEAFF
TRBJ2-1,-,TRBV9,-,TGTGCCAGCAGCGCTGATGCGGGTAGGCAGTTCTTC,CASSADAGRQFF
TRBJ2-3,-,TRBV7-3,once,TGTGCCAGCAGCCTCGCTACTTCGATCTCTAGCACAGATACGCAGTATTTT,CASSLATSISSTDTQYF
TRBJ1-1,-,TRBV19,-,TGTGCCAGTAGTATAGAACCGCAGGGGAAGGATGCTTTCTTT,CASSIEPQGKDAFF
TRBJ1-5,-,TRBV23-1,-,TGCGCCAGCAGTCAATCGTACCCGGGACGGGTCACCCAGCCCCAGCATTTT,CASSQSYPGRVTQPQHF
TRBJ1-5,-,TRBV19,-,TGTGCCAGTATGCCGACAAGAACCCGTACATGGAGCAATCAGCCCCAGCATTTT,CASMPTRTRTWSNQPQHF
TRBJ2-6,TRBD1,TRBV7-2,-,TGTGCCAGCAGCTTAGCTCCGACAGGGGTTGGGGCCAACGTCCTGACTTTC,CASSLAPTGVGANVLTF
TRBJ2-5,-,TRBV7-9,-,TGTGCCAGCAGCTCCCATAGCGGTGCGGAGACCCAGTACTTC,CASSSHSGAETQYF
TRBJ1-1,TRBD1,TRBV5-4,-,TGTGCCAGCAGCACCGGGACAGGGGGCTGGGACACTGAAGCTTTCTTT,CASSTGTGGWDTEAFF
TRBJ2-1,-,TRBV7-2,-,TGTGCCAGCAGCTTAGGGGCCAGGATCAATGAGCAGTTCTTC,CASSLGARINEQFF
TRBJ2-3,TRBD2,TRBV18,-,TGTGCCAGCTCACCCCTCCTAGCGGACAGCACAGATACGCAGTATTTT,CASSPLLADSTDTQYF
TRBJ2-7,-,TRBV18,-,TGTGCCAGCTCACCACTTACAGGGATATACGAGCAGTACTTC,CASSPLTGIYEQYF
TRBJ2-1,-,TRBV2,-,TGTGCCGGGGGAAGTGGGGGGACGAGATCACAGTTCTTC,CAGGSGGTRSQFF
TRBJ1-3,-,TRBV4-1,-,TGCGCCAGCAGCCAAGAAGGCCCGATCGGAAACACCATATATTTT,CASSQEGPIGNTIYF
TRBJ2-1,TRBD1,TRBV4-3,once,TGCGCCAGCAGCCCAGAGGACAGGGGTAATGAGCAGTTCTTC,CASSPEDRGNEQFF
TRBJ1-1,-,TRBV7-2,-,TGTGCCAGCAGTATTAACCCGGGATACGAAGCTTTCTTT,CASSINPGYEAFF
TRBJ1-5,-,TRBV6-6,-,TGTGCCAGCAGTTACCCACATTATCAGCCCCAGCATTTT,CASSYPHYQPQHF
TRBJ2-5,-,TRBV5-1,few,TGCGCCAGCAGCTTGGGAGGGACGGGATTAGGGACCCAGTACTTC,CASSLGGTGLGTQYF
TRBJ1-3,TRBD1,TRBV30,-,TGTGCCTGGATACAGGGGTCCGGAAACACCATATATTTT,CAWIQGSGNTIYF
TRBJ2-2,-,TRBV7-8,-,TGTGCCAGCAGCTTAGGACGGGCCGCCGGGGAGCTGTTTTTT,CASSLGRAAGELFF
TRBJ1-1,TRBD1,TRBV6-6,-,TGTGCCAGCAGTGGACGACAGGGAGGGGACACTGAAGCTTTCTTT,CASSGRQGGDTEAFF
TRBJ1-2,-,TRBV28,-,TGTGCCAGCAGTTTGGGCGCCGCTGGCTACACCTTC,CASSLGAAGYTF
TRBJ2-1,TRBD1,TRBV5-1,-,TGCGCCAGCAGCGTTGGACTTGGGACAGGAAATTACAATGAGCAGTTCTTC,CASSVGLGTGNYNEQFF